The 22 T cell receptor beta chains reported below all come from one sample, sequenced in a study of beta chain features in type 1 diabetes. All of the isolated RNA was reverse transcribed, so expressed TCRB transcripts were sequenced. The table came from immunoSEQ multiplex PCR; TCRdb's copy has only in-frame clones and leaves some out. The data contain some 270,000 clones, 7% to 9% of them singletons. The sequencing sample was made of central memory CD4+ T cells from blood. These TCRs come from a woman between 18 and 29 years old in good health.

The V and J genes are TRBV5-1 and TRBJ2-2; tentatively, D is TRBD1 (6 bases). Trimming cost V 6 bases and J 9 bases, with 21 bases left between them. The length of the CDR3 is 15 residues. CDR1 is SGHRS, CDR2 YFSETQ, per germline. In DNA form, the CDR3 reads TGCGCCAGCACAATTGAAGGGGGTACCTCGAGGGAGCTGTTTTTT. Its protein product is CASTIEGGTSRELFF.

This clone was observed a few times. The rearrangement links TRBV2 to TRBJ2-5; 12 bases map to TRBD2. After removal of 7 bases from V and 4 bases from J, the junction contained 4 bases not matched to a gene. This CDR3 has 14 amino acids. The V gene's germline CDR1 is SNHLY and CDR2 FYNNEI. This CDR3 is CASKGTSGRETQYF. The CDR3 DNA follows: TGTGCCAGCAAAGGGACTAGCGGGCGAGAGACCCAGTACTTC.

Comment on this clone: Other DNA variants within this sample encode the same CDR3. V gene TRBV11-3 combines with J gene TRBJ2-5, with 14 bases lining up with TRBD2. Losses at the gene ends were 3 bases for V and 2 bases for J; bases not matched to a gene: 2. Germline CDR1 and CDR2: SGHNT and YENEEA. CDR3 length: 16 residues. The CDR3 region is CASSLGLAGEQETQYF. CDR3 DNA: TGTGCCAGCAGCTTGGGACTAGCGGGAGAACAAGAGACCCAGTACTTC.

This sequence joins TRBV29-1 and TRBJ2-1; 15 nucleotides agree with TRBD2. The trim removed 7 bases at V and 7 bases at J, leaving 5 bases unmatched. Germline V gene data show CDR1 as SQVTM and CDR2 as ANQGSEA. CDR3 size: 14 residues. CDR3: CSGGLAGGSNEQFF. DNA of the CDR3: TGCAGCGGGGGACTAGCGGGAGGTAGTAATGAGCAGTTCTTC.

The table lists this clone with many counts. This chain links TRBV29-1 with TRBJ1-1; D not resolved. This CDR3 comprises 11 residues. Germline V gives CDR1 SQVTM, CDR2 ANQGSEA. Trimming stripped 1 base from V and 14 bases from J, with 14 bases between. The CDR3 DNA reads as TGCAGCGTTGAAGGCTTCGACCCACCGTTCTTT. Translating it yields CSVEGFDPPFF.

The chain recombines TRBV5-4 with TRBJ1-2; TRBD1 aligns across 8 bases. Germline assignment: CDR1 SGHNT and CDR2 YYREEE (reference sequence). V dropped 4 bases and J dropped 10; count of bases not matched to a gene: 15. This CDR3 is 15 amino acids long. The CDR3 is CASSQRSGTGEYYTF. CDR3 DNA: TGTGCCAGCAGCCAAAGGTCGGGGACAGGAGAATACTACACCTTC.

This clone was counted between two and nine times. The chain joins TRBV4-2 to TRBJ2-5; tentatively, D is TRBD1 (6 bases). The CDR3 extends over 15 amino acids. The V end was cut by 4 bases, the J end by 2 bases, with 14 bases between. The germline CDR1 and CDR2 sequences are LGHNA and YNFKEQ. The CDR3 nucleotides read TGTGCCAGCAGCCCCCGAGGGGGTGAACAAGAGACCCAGTACTTC. Translating gives CASSPRGGEQETQYF.

V is TRBV7-8 and J is TRBJ1-1; maybe TRBD1 (6 bases). Germline CDR1 and CDR2: SGHVS and FQNEAQ. There are 11 residues in the CDR3. Trimming took 3 bases from V and 8 from J, leaving 7 bases between them. Here the CDR3 reads CASSFTGEAFF. The CDR3 DNA is TGTGCCAGCAGCTTCACAGGGGAAGCTTTCTTT.

The chain is built from TRBV5-4 and TRBJ2-6; D is undetermined. Germline CDR1 and CDR2: SGHNT and YYREEE (reference sequence). The CDR3 has 15 residues. The V end lost 4 bases, the J end lost 4 bases, and 12 bases lay between the germline ends. CDR3 sequence: CASSPTGSGANVLTF. The CDR3, as DNA: TGTGCCAGCAGCCCGACCGGCAGCGGGGCCAACGTCCTGACTTTC.

This clone was observed once. The gene calls are TRBV28 and TRBJ2-5; 7 bases match TRBD1. V lost 6 bases to trimming and J lost 2 bases; unmatched junction nucleotides: 6. The CDR3 extends over 14 amino acids. Germline V gene sequence: CDR1 MDHEN, CDR2 SYDVKM. The CDR3: CASRGTALQETQYF. The CDR3 DNA reads as TGTGCCAGCAGGGGGACAGCGTTACAAGAGACCCAGTACTTC.

The V gene is TRBV9, the J gene TRBJ2-3; D gene uncertain. In germline, CDR1 is SGDLS, CDR2 YYNGEE. The CDR3 runs 13 residues. Trimming took off 5 bases at V and 0 bases at J, with 7 bases between the two ends. The CDR3 sequence: CASSRLSTDTQYF. DNA of the CDR3: TGTGCCAGCAGTAGACTCAGCACAGATACGCAGTATTTT. Looking up the rest from reference TRBV9 and TRBJ2-3 gives the full variable domain: DSGVTQTPKHLITATGQRVTLRCSPRSGDLSVYWYQQSLDQGLQFLIQYYNGEERAKGNILERFSAQQFPDLHSELNLSSLELGDSALYFCASSRLSTDTQYFGPGTRLTVL.

This clone was counted only a few times. The chain combines TRBV27 with TRBJ1-1, with 8 bases lining up with TRBD1. CDR3 length equals 13 residues. CDR1 and CDR2 (germline): MNHEY, SMNVEV (reference sequence). Trimming at V came to 8 bases and at J to 1 base, leaving 3 bases not matched to a gene. The DNA of the CDR3 is TGTGCCAGCTTAACAGGGGGGAACACTGAAGCTTTCTTT. This gives the protein CASLTGGNTEAFF.

There are a few counts of this clone. The chain has TRBV29-1 and TRBJ2-1, with TRBD2 identical over 7 bases. The CDR3 is 14 amino acids. Germline trimming cut 2 bases from V and 7 bases from J; bases unmatched to any gene: 8. Germline V gene lookup returns CDR1 SQVTM and CDR2 ANQGSEA. The CDR3 nucleotides read TGCAGCGTTGAACGGCGGGAGCAGGCAAATGAGCAGTTCTTC. This encodes CSVERREQANEQFF.

The J gene is TRBJ2-1, the V gene TRBV2; TRBD1 aligns across 12 bases. CDR1 is SNHLY, CDR2 FYNNEI, per germline. This CDR3 spans 14 amino acids. J was trimmed by 3 bases and V by 9 bases; bases with no gene match: 3. CDR3 bases: TGTGCCAGAGGGACAGGGGGCCACTACAATGAGCAGTTCTTC. It specifies CARGTGGHYNEQFF.

This rearrangement joins TRBV6-6 to TRBJ2-5; TRBD2 aligns across 7 bases. CDR1 is MNHNY and CDR2 is SVGAGI in the germline V gene (reference sequence). The V and J ends lost 7 bases and 6 bases, in that order; junction bases with no gene match: 8. This CDR3 is 13 amino acids long. The CDR3 DNA sequence: TGTGCCAGCACTAACAGCGGGACCAAGACCCAGTACTTC. Its protein product is CASTNSGTKTQYF.

This sequence joins TRBV18 and TRBJ1-5; D perhaps matches TRBD1 (6 bases). Trimming took off 3 bases at V and 7 bases at J, with 16 bases between the two ends. This CDR3 comprises 15 residues. Germline CDR1 reads KGHSH; CDR2 reads LQKENI. CDR3: CASSPMGGGWQPQHF. CDR3 DNA: TGTGCCAGCTCACCTATGGGGGGCGGATGGCAGCCCCAGCATTTT. The full variable domain, rest sourced from reference TRBV18 and TRBJ1-5, is NAGVMQNPRHLVRRRGQEARLRCSPMKGHSHVYWYRQLPEEGLKFMVYLQKENIIDESGMPKERFSAEFPKEGPSILRIQQVVRGDSAAYFCASSPMGGGWQPQHFGDGTRLSIL.

This chain joins TRBV5-1 and TRBJ2-5; D not certain. The germline V gene encodes CDR1 SGHRS and CDR2 YFSETQ. With 0 bases removed from V and 4 bases from J, the gap between germline ends came to 7 bases. There are 13 residues in the CDR3. The CDR3 here is CASSLAVAETQYF. Written as DNA, the CDR3 is TGCGCCAGCAGCTTGGCAGTAGCAGAGACCCAGTACTTC.

Only a few counts were recorded for this clone. The gene calls are TRBV5-4 and TRBJ2-7, with TRBD2 identical over 10 bases. The CDR3 has 15 amino acids. Looked up from germline, CDR1 is SGHNT and CDR2 is YYREEE (reference sequence). V dropped 1 base and J dropped 4; count of bases not matched to a gene: 5. Here the CDR3 reads CASSLSSGSRYEQYF. In DNA, the CDR3 is TGTGCCAGCAGCTTGTCTAGCGGGAGTAGGTACGAGCAGTACTTC.

The V gene is TRBV15, the J gene TRBJ2-1; D is ambiguous. The CDR3 sequence is 11 residues long. From germline, CDR1 is LNHNV and CDR2 YYDKDF (reference sequence). Trimming took 5 bases from V and 14 from J, leaving 13 bases between them. CDR3 loop: CATSDNVREFF. CDR3 in DNA: TGTGCCACCAGCGACAACGTCCGGGAGTTCTTC.

Points on this clone: This could be a read error, since a much larger clone is one nucleotide away. This chain joins TRBV7-3 and TRBJ2-1; 11 nucleotides align to TRBD2. J lost 4 bases, V lost 4 bases, and 3 bases had no gene match. The CDR3 sequence is 15 residues long. The V gene's germline CDR1 is SGHTA and CDR2 FQGTGA. The CDR3 reads CASSSGLAAYNEQFF. The CDR3 DNA sequence: TGTGCCAGCAGCTCGGGACTAGCGGCTTACAATGAGCAGTTCTTC.

In this sample, this clone turned up a few times. The rearrangement links TRBV5-1 to TRBJ2-1; TRBD2 aligns across 15 bases. Looked up from germline, CDR1 is SGHRS and CDR2 is YFSETQ. The CDR3 extends over 15 amino acids. Trimming cost V 3 bases and J 7 bases; bases outside gene matches: 2. The CDR3 region is CASSSGTSGRNEQFF. As DNA, the CDR3 is TGCGCCAGCAGCTCGGGGACTAGCGGGAGGAATGAGCAGTTCTTC.

The chain joins TRBV29-1 to TRBJ1-5; 8 positions agree with TRBD1. The CDR3 spans 13 residues. CDR1 and CDR2 from the germline V gene are SQVTM and ANQGSEA. Trimming cost V 6 bases and J 7 bases; bases outside gene matches: 8. CDR3 in amino acids: CSVTTGVGQPQHF. The CDR3 coding sequence is TGCAGCGTCACGACAGGGGTAGGGCAGCCCCAGCATTTT.